Each of the 10 T cell receptor beta chains below was sequenced from the same sample in a study of CD8+CD57+ T cells in acquired aplastic anemia. Profiling of TCR beta VDJ combinations and CDR3 sequences used genomic DNA as template. TCRdb fed the reads into MiXCR, producing one record per CDR3 protein. Among 100,000 to 150,000 distinct CDR3 sequences listed, about 43% were seen once. Patients who underwent sequencing had shown CD8+CD57+ cell expansion by flow cytometry. The sample comprised sorted CD4+, CD8+, or CD8+CD57+ T cells (not recorded which) from PBMCs. Receptors were obtained from a human donor with aplastic anemia.

This chain connects TRBV29-1 to TRBJ2-7, with a weak D call TRBD1 (5 bases). This CDR3 has 13 residues. CDR1 and CDR2 from the germline V gene are SQVTM and ANQGSEA. V lost 3 bases and J lost 2, with 11 bases in between. The CDR3 DNA sequence: TGCAGCGTTGACATAGGGGCCACCTACGAGCAGTACGTC. Its protein product is CSVDIGATYEQYV.

V is TRBV19 and J is TRBJ2-7; tentative D call: TRBD2 (6 bases). Germline-derived CDR1 and CDR2 are LNHDA and SQIVND (reference sequence). The CDR3 contains 15 residues. Trimming cost V 3 bases and J 0 bases, with 12 bases left between them. The CDR3 sequence: CASSMGGSSSYEQYF. CDR3 sequence (DNA): TGTGCCAGTAGTATGGGAGGATCAAGCTCCTACGAGCAGTACTTC. Looking up the rest from reference TRBV19 and TRBJ2-7 gives the full variable domain: DGGITQSPKYLFRKEGQNVTLSCEQNLNHDAMYWYRQDPGQGLRLIYYSQIVNDFQKGDIAEGYSVSREKKESFPLTVTSAQKNPTAFYLCASSMGGSSSYEQYFGPGTRLTVT.

The chain links TRBV5-4 to TRBJ1-1, with D unresolved. The CDR3 has 13 amino acids. Trimming took off 0 bases at V and 5 bases at J, with 8 bases between the two ends. Germline loops: CDR1 SGHNT, CDR2 YYREEE (reference sequence). The CDR3: CASSLVSETEAFF. The CDR3, as DNA: TGTGCCAGCAGCTTGGTTTCGGAAACTGAAGCTTTCTTT.

This chain uses TRBV14 with TRBJ2-1; possibly TRBD2 for D (6 bases). The CDR3 length is 19 residues. The V gene lost 0 bases and the J gene lost 3 bases, with 21 bases spanning the gap. Germline CDR1 and CDR2: SGHDN and FVKESK. The chain's CDR3 is CASSQDRLATQRVYNEQFF. The CDR3 DNA reads as TGTGCCAGCAGCCAAGATCGTCTAGCGACCCAACGTGTCTACAATGAGCAGTTCTTC.

The chain recombines TRBV12-3 or TRBV12-4 with TRBJ2-1, with D perhaps being TRBD1 or TRBD2 (6 bases each). The CDR3 runs 18 residues. The V end was cut by 7 bases, the J end by 0 bases, with 22 bases between. As DNA, the CDR3 is TGTGCCAGCAAGGGCCTTGGGACGGGGGCCAGCTCCTACAATGAGCAGTTCTTC. It codes for CASKGLGTGASSYNEQFF.

Comment on this clonotype: A much more abundant neighbour one base away suggests this may be a read error. The J gene is TRBJ1-5, the V gene TRBV6-2 or TRBV6-3; tentative D call: TRBD1 (6 bases). With 11 bases removed from V and 1 base from J, the gap between germline ends came to 15 bases. There are 14 residues in the CDR3. The V gene's germline CDR1 is MNHEY and CDR2 SVGEGT. In nucleotides, the CDR3 is TGTGCCGGCCTGGGACAAGGCAGCAATCAGCCCCAGCATTTT. Residues: CAGLGQGSNQPQHF.

The chain recombines TRBV2 with TRBJ2-2, with TRBD1 as a possible D gene (6 bases). The CDR3 is 14 amino acids. Germline V gene data show CDR1 as SNHLY and CDR2 as FYNNEI. V lost 7 bases and J 1 base, leaving 10 bases between the germline ends. The CDR3 DNA follows: TGTGCCAGCAAAACAGGGATGAACACCGGGGAGCTGTTTTTT. Its translation is CASKTGMNTGELFF.

The rearrangement joins TRBV15 to TRBJ2-2; weak D call: TRBD2 (5 bases). CDR1 and CDR2 from the germline V gene are LNHNV and YYDKDF (reference sequence). The germline V and J ends were trimmed by 0 bases and 7 bases, with 9 bases remaining between them. The CDR3 is 14 residues long. The DNA of the CDR3 is TGTGCCACCAGCAGAGATCCGGGGAACGGGGAGCTGTTTTTT. Its protein product is CATSRDPGNGELFF. Filled out from reference TRBV15 and TRBJ2-2, the complete variable domain reads DAMVIQNPRYQVTQFGKPVTLSCSQTLNHNVMYWYQQKSSQAPKLLFHYYDKDFNNEADTPDNFQSRRPNTSFCFLDIRSPGLGDTAMYLCATSRDPGNGELFFGEGSRLTVL.

The chain has TRBV20-1 and TRBJ2-1; 8 bases map to TRBD1. After removal of 5 bases from V and 1 base from J, the junction contained 4 bases not matched to a gene. The CDR3 has 14 residues. Germline CDR1 reads DFQATT; CDR2 reads SNEGSKA (reference sequence). The chain's CDR3 is CSAGQGGSYNEQFF. For the CDR3, the DNA is TGCAGTGCTGGACAGGGTGGGTCCTACAATGAGCAGTTCTTC.

In its sample, this clonotype was seen many times. The rearrangement uses TRBV7-6 and TRBJ1-1; weak D call: TRBD1 (6 bases). The CDR3 is 15 amino acids. The V and J ends lost 5 bases and 0 bases respectively, with 13 bases between them. The V gene's germline CDR1 is SGHVS and CDR2 FNYEAQ. DNA for the CDR3: TGTGCCAGCAGCCCCAGGCAGGGGATGAACACTGAAGCTTTCTTT. Amino acids: CASSPRQGMNTEAFF. The variable domain in full, completed from reference TRBV7-6 and TRBJ1-1, reads GAGVSQSPRYKVTKRGQDVALRCDPISGHVSLYWYRQALGQGPEFLTYFNYEAQQDKSGLPNDRFSAERPEGSISTLTIQRTEQRDSAMYRCASSPRQGMNTEAFFGQGTRLTVV.